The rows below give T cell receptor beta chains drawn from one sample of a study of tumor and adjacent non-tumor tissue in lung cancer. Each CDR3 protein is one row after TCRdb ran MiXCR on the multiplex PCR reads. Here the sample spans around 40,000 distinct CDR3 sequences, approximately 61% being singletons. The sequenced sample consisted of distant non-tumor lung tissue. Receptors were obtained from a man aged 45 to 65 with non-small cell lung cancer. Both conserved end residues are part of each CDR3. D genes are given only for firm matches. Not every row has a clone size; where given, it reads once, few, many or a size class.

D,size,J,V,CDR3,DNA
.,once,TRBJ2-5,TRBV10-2,CASRLSGVQETEYF,TGCGCCAGCAGGCTTTCGGGAGTGCAAGAGACCGAATACTTC
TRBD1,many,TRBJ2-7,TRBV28,CASRGTAIYEQYF,TGTGCCAGCAGGGGGACAGCTATCTACGAGCAGTACTTC
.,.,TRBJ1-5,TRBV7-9,CASILGAGNQPQHF,TGTGCCAGCATCTTAGGGGCAGGGAATCAGCCCCAACATTTT
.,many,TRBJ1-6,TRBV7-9,CASSLDQGSNSPLHF,TGTGCCAGCAGCTTAGATCAGGGGTCGAATTCACCCCTCCACTTT
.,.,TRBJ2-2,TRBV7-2,CAGSPRSSTGELFF,TGTGCCGGCAGCCCCCGCTCCAGCACCGGGGAGCTGTTTTTT
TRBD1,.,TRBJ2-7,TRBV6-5,CTSSYGTGTYEQYF,TGTACCAGCAGTTACGGGACAGGGACCTACGAGCAATACTTC
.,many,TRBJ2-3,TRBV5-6,CASSLISHTDTQYF,TGTGCCAGCAGCTTGATATCCCACACAGATACGCAGTATTTT
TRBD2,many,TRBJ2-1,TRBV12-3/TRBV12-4,CASDPGSGGRTNEQFF,TGTGCCAGCGATCCGGGTAGCGGGGGGAGGACAAATGAGCAGTTCTTC
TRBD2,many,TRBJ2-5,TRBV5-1,CASSLAGGQETQYF,TGCGCCAGCAGCTTGGCGGGGGGGCAAGAGACCCAGTACTTC
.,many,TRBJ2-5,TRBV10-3,CAISGSRTRQETQYF,TGTGCCATCAGTGGTTCTAGGACACGCCAAGAGACCCAGTACTTC
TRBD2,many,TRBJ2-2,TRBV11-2,CASSREGSGAGELFF,TGTGCCAGCAGCCGAGAAGGTAGCGGGGCCGGGGAGCTGTTTTTT
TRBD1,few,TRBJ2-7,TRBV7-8,CASSQTGFEHYF,TGTGCCAGTAGCCAGACAGGGTTCGAGCACTACTTC
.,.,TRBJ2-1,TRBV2,CASNGMGMVADSFNEQFF,TGTGCCAGCAACGGGATGGGGATGGTAGCGGACTCCTTCAATGAGCAGTTCTTC
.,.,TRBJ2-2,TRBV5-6,CASSLTRTTGKLFF,TGTGCCAGCAGCTTGACACGGACCACCGGGAAGCTGTTTTTT
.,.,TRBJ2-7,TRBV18,CASSLPESYEQYF,TGTGCCAGCTCACTACCAGAGTCCTACGAACAGTACTTC
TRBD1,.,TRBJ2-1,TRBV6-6,CARSYEGQGASQFF,TGTGCCAGGAGTTACGAGGGACAGGGGGCCTCCCAGTTCTTC
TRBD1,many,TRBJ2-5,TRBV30,CAWRTGGRETQYF,TGTGCCTGGAGGACAGGGGGCCGTGAGACCCAGTACTTC
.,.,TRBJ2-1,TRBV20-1,CSARDLAMISYNEQFF,TGCAGTGCTAGAGATCTAGCTATGATCTCCTACAATGAGCAGTTCTTC
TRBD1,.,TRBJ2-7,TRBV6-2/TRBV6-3,CASRAEGGSHEQYF,TGTGCCAGCAGGGCAGAAGGGGGCTCCCACGAGCAGTACTTC
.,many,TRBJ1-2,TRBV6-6,CASSYVVRNYGYTF,TGTGCCAGCAGTTACGTCGTCAGGAACTATGGCTACACCTTC
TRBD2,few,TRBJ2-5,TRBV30,CAWSVRLAGGPRETQYF,TGTGCCTGGAGTGTACGCCTAGCGGGGGGGCCACGGGAGACCCAGTACTTC
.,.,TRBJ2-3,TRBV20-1,CSAPVAGIDTQYF,TGCAGTGCTCCTGTGGCAGGGATAGATACGCAGTATTTT
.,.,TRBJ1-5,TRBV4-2,CTSSQMGGVGNQPQHF,TGTACCAGCAGCCAAATGGGAGGGGTCGGCAATCAGCCCCAGCATTTT
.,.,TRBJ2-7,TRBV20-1,CSAGGIADDYEQYF,TGCAGTGCTGGGGGAATAGCGGATGATTACGAGCAGTACTTC
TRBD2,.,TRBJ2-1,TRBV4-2,CASSQEGSLGTNVSYNEQFF,TGTGCCAGCAGCCAAGAGGGGTCGTTGGGGACTAACGTCTCCTACAATGAGCAGTTCTTC
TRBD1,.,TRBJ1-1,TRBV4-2,CASGLRSGGMNTEAFF,TGTGCCAGCGGCCTCCGGTCAGGGGGGATGAACACTGAAGCTTTCTTT
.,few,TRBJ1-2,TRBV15,CATSRDGGVHGYTF,TGTGCCACCAGCAGAGATGGGGGCGTACACGGCTACACCTTC
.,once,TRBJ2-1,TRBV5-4,CANSPLARAPTSEQFF,TGTGCCAACAGCCCCCTAGCGAGAGCCCCAACTTCGGAGCAGTTCTTC
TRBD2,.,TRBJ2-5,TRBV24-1,CATSDLGTSGGPQETQYF,TGTGCCACCAGTGATTTAGGGACTAGCGGAGGCCCCCAAGAGACCCAGTACTTC
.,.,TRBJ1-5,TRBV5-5,CTSSLGTENQPQHF,TGTACCAGCAGCTTGGGCACAGAGAATCAGCCCCAGCATTTT
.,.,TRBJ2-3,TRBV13,CAGSCLLTDTQYF,TGTGCCGGCAGCTGCCTCCTTACAGATACGCAGTATTTT
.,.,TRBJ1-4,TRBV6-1,CASTRNGRRINEKLFF,TGTGCCAGCACTAGGAACGGGAGACGGATTAATGAAAAACTGTTTTTT
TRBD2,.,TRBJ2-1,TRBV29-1,CSVVLGGRGPNDEKFF,TGCAGCGTTGTTCTCGGCGGGAGGGGCCCTAACGATGAGAAGTTCTTC
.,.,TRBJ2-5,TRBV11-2,CASNSHGDGQETHYF,TGTGCCAGCAACTCCCACGGGGACGGCCAAGAAACCCACTACTTC
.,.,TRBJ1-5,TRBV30,CALNTVPSQPQHF,TGTGCCTTGAATACCGTACCCAGCCAGCCCCAGCATTTC
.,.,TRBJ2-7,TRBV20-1,CSARWGAQNEQHF,TGCAGTGCTAGATGGGGAGCCCAGAACGAGCAGCACTTC
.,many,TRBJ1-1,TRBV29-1,CSVKRAMNTEAFF,TGCAGCGTTAAAAGGGCTATGAACACTGAAGCTTTCTTT
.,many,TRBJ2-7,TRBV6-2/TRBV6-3,CASNAHTSYEQYF,TGTGCCAGCAACGCCCACACCTCCTACGAGCAGTACTTC
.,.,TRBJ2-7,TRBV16,CASSPNGGHEQHF,TGTGCCAGCAGCCCCAATGGCGGCCACGAGCAACACTTC
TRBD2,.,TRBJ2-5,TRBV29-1,CSVDGTSGQETKYF,TGCAGCGTGGACGGGACTAGCGGTCAAGAGACCAAGTACTTC
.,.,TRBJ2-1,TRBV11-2,CTSSLVPQTSYNEQFF,TGTACCAGCAGCTTAGTTCCACAAACGTCCTACAATGAGCAGTTCTTC
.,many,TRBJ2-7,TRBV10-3,CAISESTGLEQYF,TGTGCCATCAGTGAGTCGACAGGCCTGGAGCAGTACTTC
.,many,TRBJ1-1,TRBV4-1,CASSQQGLNTEAFF,TGCGCCAGCAGCCAGCAGGGCTTGAACACTGAAGCTTTCTTT
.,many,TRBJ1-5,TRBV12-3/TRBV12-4,CASRLSLNQPQHF,TGTGCCAGCAGGCTATCCTTGAATCAGCCCCAGCATTTT
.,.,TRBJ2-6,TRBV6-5,CASSRRGDSSVANVLTF,TGTGCCAGCAGTCGCAGGGGCGACAGTTCTGTGGCCAACGTCCTGACTTTC
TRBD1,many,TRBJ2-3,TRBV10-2,CASSRTGDRTDTQYF,TGCGCCAGCAGCCGGACAGGGGACCGCACAGATACGCAGTATTTT
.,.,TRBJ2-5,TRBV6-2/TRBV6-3,CTISYEGGATEAQYF,TGTACCATCAGTTACGAAGGAGGGGCCACGGAGGCCCAGTACTTC
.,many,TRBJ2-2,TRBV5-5,CASSLGHRNTGELFF,TGTGCCAGCAGCTTGGGACACAGAAACACCGGGGAGCTGTTTTTT
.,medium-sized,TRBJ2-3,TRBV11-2,CASSHTDTQYF,TGTGCCAGCAGTCACACAGATACGCAGTATTTT
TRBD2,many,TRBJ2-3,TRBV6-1,CASSAGLVDTQYF,TGTGCCAGCAGTGCGGGACTAGTAGATACGCAGTATTTT
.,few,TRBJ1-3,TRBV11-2,CASSLLNNTLYF,TGTGCCAGCAGTCTTCTGAACAACACCCTATATTTT
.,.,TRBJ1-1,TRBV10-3,CAISISGSTEAFF,TGTGCCATCAGCATATCAGGGAGCACTGAAGCTTTCTTT
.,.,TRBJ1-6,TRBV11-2,CASSLGGSNSPLHF,TGTGCCAGCAGCTTAGGGGGCAGTAATTCACCCCTCCACTTT
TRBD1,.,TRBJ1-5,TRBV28,CVSTIGGGYQPQHF,TGTGTCAGCACCATAGGAGGGGGCTATCAGCCCCAGCATTTT
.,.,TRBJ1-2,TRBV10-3,CAFSGNYGYTF,TGTGCCTTCAGTGGCAACTATGGCTACACCTTC
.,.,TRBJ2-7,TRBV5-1,CASSLVPGAREQYF,TGCGCCAGCAGCTTGGTCCCGGGAGCCCGCGAGCAGTACTTC
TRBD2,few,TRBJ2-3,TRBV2,CASSEQRGGTDTQYF,TGTGCCAGCAGTGAACAACGGGGGGGCACAGATACGCAGTATTTT